The rows below give T cell receptor beta chains drawn from one sample of a study of metastatic and nonmetastatic thyroid tumors. TCRdb re-called clones via MiXCR from the PCR reads. The table lists 50,000 to 65,000 clones, approximately 17% of them singletons. The specimen sequenced was blood. The source is a female donor with papillary thyroid cancer or a benign thyroid nodule (not recorded which). Some clones in this sample may be carry-over from other donors' samples. The CDR3 runs from the conserved cysteine through the conserved F or W. D genes are given only for firm matches. Clone size is shown for a subset of rows, as once, few, many or a class of expanded clone.

>.|TRBV5-1|TRBJ2-7|.
CASSEPGLTYEQYF
TGCGCCAGTTCGGAACCGGGTCTTACATACGAGCAGTACTTC
>.|TRBV7-3|TRBJ2-3|many
CASSLSGTDTRYF
TGTGCCAGCAGCTTGAGCGGCACAGATACGCGGTATTTT
>TRBD2|TRBV20-1|TRBJ2-7|many
CSASTPSRMGGSRYEQYF
TGCAGTGCCAGTACCCCGAGTCGGATGGGCGGGAGTCGGTACGAGCAGTACTTC
>.|TRBV5-5|TRBJ1-5|.
CASSLAAADSNQPQHF
TGTGCCAGCAGCTTGGCGGCAGCTGATAGCAATCAGCCCCAGCATTTT
>.|TRBV4-1|TRBJ1-4|many
CASSQGVLGSGKLFF
TGCGCCAGCAGCCAAGGGGTTCTTGGTTCCGGAAAACTGTTTTTT
>.|TRBV13|TRBJ2-3|many
CASSLGSGNPDTQYF
TGTGCCAGCAGCTTAGGAAGCGGAAATCCAGATACGCAGTATTTT
>.|TRBV28|TRBJ1-5|many
CASSPGGPQPQHF
TGTGCCAGCAGCCCCGGGGGTCCTCAGCCCCAGCATTTT
>.|TRBV6-4|TRBJ2-2|.
CASSDSTIAGELFF
TGTGCCAGCAGTGATTCTACTATCGCCGGGGAGCTGTTTTTT
>TRBD2|TRBV27|TRBJ2-7|few
CASTRTSGAYEQYF
TGTGCCAGCACCAGGACTAGCGGAGCCTACGAGCAGTACTTC
>TRBD1|TRBV5-1|TRBJ2-1|many
CASSPDRQGLTSEQFF
TGCGCCAGCAGCCCCGATCGACAGGGGTTAACTAGTGAGCAGTTCTTC
>TRBD2|TRBV27|TRBJ2-7|many
CANSLSGTIGTYEQYF
TGTGCCAACAGTTTATCAGGGACTATCGGAACCTACGAGCAGTACTTC
>TRBD1|TRBV2|TRBJ2-1|many
CAILSTGGYNEQFF
TGTGCCATCCTCTCTACAGGGGGATACAATGAGCAGTTCTTC
>TRBD2|TRBV6-2/TRBV6-3|TRBJ2-7|few
CASSTTSGVSYEQYF
TGTGCCAGCAGCACCACTAGCGGGGTCTCCTACGAGCAGTACTTC
>.|TRBV30|TRBJ2-1|few
CALGPPWGSLWGSYNEQFF
TGTGCCTTAGGCCCCCCGTGGGGTTCCCTCTGGGGCTCCTACAATGAGCAGTTCTTC
>.|TRBV6-1|TRBJ2-1|many
CASRQAGPYNEQFF
TGTGCCAGCAGGCAAGCGGGTCCCTACAATGAGCAGTTCTTC
>.|TRBV6-6|TRBJ2-3|many
CASSYFQSTDTQYF
TGTGCCAGCAGTTACTTCCAGAGCACAGATACGCAGTATTTT
>.|TRBV2|TRBJ2-5|many
CASSFGETQYF
TGTGCCAGCAGTTTTGGAGAGACCCAGTACTTC
>.|TRBV30|TRBJ1-2|once
CAWSEIRPLYGYTF
TGTGCCTGGAGTGAAATACGTCCCCTCTATGGCTATACCTTC
>.|TRBV10-3|TRBJ2-5|many
CAMGPGRETQYF
TGTGCCATGGGCCCGGGGAGGGAGACCCAGTACTTC
>TRBD1|TRBV28|TRBJ1-1|many
CASSLRWTGPNTEAFF
TGTGCCAGCAGTTTACGCTGGACAGGGCCGAACACTGAAGCTTTCTTT
>TRBD2|TRBV9|TRBJ2-1|many
CASSVGLAEYNEQFF
TGTGCCAGCAGCGTAGGTCTAGCGGAGTACAATGAGCAGTTCTTC
>TRBD1|TRBV29-1|TRBJ2-7|many
CSAGGRDRAYEQYF
TGCAGCGCCGGGGGCCGGGACAGGGCCTACGAGCAGTACTTC
>.|TRBV20-1|TRBJ2-1|many
CSAPRLDEQFF
TGCAGTGCTCCACGACTAGATGAGCAGTTCTTC
>.|TRBV5-4|TRBJ2-7|few
CASSLEAVLPPWEQYF
TGTGCCAGCAGCTTGGAGGCGGTCCTCCCCCCCTGGGAGCAGTACTTC
>TRBD1|TRBV10-3|TRBJ2-1|many
CAIHGQGDNEQFF
TGTGCCATCCACGGACAGGGAGACAATGAGCAGTTCTTC
>.|TRBV11-2|TRBJ2-1|many
CASSTGGTESNEQFF
TGTGCCAGCAGCACCGGGGGTACCGAATCCAATGAGCAGTTCTTC
>.|TRBV7-8|TRBJ1-2|.
CASSLGWRGAMGVNGYTF
TGTGCCAGCAGCTTAGGGTGGCGGGGGGCGATGGGTGTTAATGGCTACACCTTC
>TRBD2|TRBV19|TRBJ2-5|.
CASMGGDSTLQETQYF
TGTGCCAGTATGGGGGGGGACTCTACCCTCCAAGAGACCCAGTACTTC
>TRBD2|TRBV12-3/TRBV12-4|TRBJ2-5|many
CASRQGTSGRFGETQYF
TGTGCCAGCAGGCAAGGGACTAGCGGGAGGTTTGGGGAGACCCAGTACTTC
>.|TRBV6-1|TRBJ2-7|.
CASSNTSAEQNF
TGTGCCAGCAGTAATACTAGTGCTGAGCAGAACTTC
>TRBD2|TRBV9|TRBJ2-2|.
CASSALAVGPRGVELFF
TGTGCCAGCAGCGCCCTAGCGGTAGGGCCGAGGGGCGTGGAGCTGTTTTTT
>TRBD2|TRBV7-3|TRBJ2-1|many
CASATAGGLAHLGEQFF
TGTGCCAGCGCCACCGCAGGGGGACTAGCCCACCTTGGTGAGCAGTTCTTC
>.|TRBV6-1|TRBJ2-5|.
CAGSERPGRGETKYF
TGTGCCGGCAGTGAACGGCCAGGGCGGGGAGAGACCAAGTACTTC
>TRBD2|TRBV20-1|TRBJ2-1|many
CSALEEASGSFNEQFF
TGCAGTGCTCTCGAGGAGGCTAGCGGGAGTTTCAATGAGCAGTTCTTC
>TRBD1|TRBV20-1|TRBJ1-6|.
CSARDTLRGQESPLHF
TGCAGTGCTAGAGATACATTGAGGGGGCAGGAGTCACCACTCCACTTT
>.|TRBV19|TRBJ2-1|.
CASSYGGAKRPYNEQFF
TGTGCCAGTAGTTATGGCGGGGCTAAGAGACCCTACAATGAGCAGTTCTTC
>.|TRBV6-1|TRBJ1-5|medium-sized
CASSTGLNQPQHF
TGTGCCAGCAGTACAGGGTTGAATCAGCCCCAGCATTTT
>.|TRBV7-3|TRBJ2-7|.
CASSQPRGMGSYEQYF
TGTGCCAGCAGCCAACCTAGGGGGATGGGCTCCTACGAGCAGTACTTC
>TRBD1|TRBV28|TRBJ1-1|few
CASSFTRGLTEAFF
TGTGCCAGCAGTTTTACCAGGGGGCTAACTGAAGCTTTCTTT
>.|TRBV3-1|TRBJ2-5|.
CASSQDVGAEETQYF
TGTGCCAGCAGCCAAGATGTTGGCGCAGAAGAGACCCAGTACTTC
>.|TRBV6-1|TRBJ2-7|few
CASSVDWREQYF
TGTGCCAGCAGTGTTGACTGGCGGGAGCAGTACTTC
>TRBD1|TRBV6-1|TRBJ1-2|few
CASRPTGRDGYTF
TGTGCCAGCAGGCCGACAGGGAGGGATGGCTACACCTTC
>.|TRBV28|TRBJ2-7|few
CASRRTVYEQYF
TGTGCCAGCAGGCGGACAGTCTACGAGCAGTACTTC
>.|TRBV5-1|TRBJ2-7|many
CASSLADSSEQYF
TGCGCCAGCAGCTTGGCGGATAGTAGCGAGCAGTACTTC
>.|TRBV19|TRBJ2-3|.
CASSTRGTDTQYF
TGTGCCAGTAGTACCCGGGGGACAGATACGCAGTATTTT